This record looks at one T cell receptor (beta chain) sequence and its context. Sequencing used immunoSEQ multiplex PCR; TCRdb keeps in-frame clones, though not all of them. This sample carries around 40,000 clones, 90% of them seen once, and the ten largest clones take around 0.41%. The record originates from a study of T cell changes during pregnancy in multiple sclerosis. V lost 5 bases and J lost 3, with 18 bases in between. Germline CDR1 and CDR2: MNHEY and SMNVEV (reference sequence). CDR3 length: 16 amino acids. This rearrangement joins TRBV27 to TRBJ2-3; a possible D gene is TRBD2 (6 bases). This clonotype was obtained from a female donor with multiple sclerosis, enrolled in a pregnancy study. The sample in question was CD4+ T cells from peripheral blood mononuclear cells, obtained in the second trimester of pregnancy. CDR3 sequence reads: CASSGATSSETDTQYF. CDR3 bases: TGTGCCAGCAGTGGGGCCACCTCTAGCGAGACAGATACGCAGTATTTT.